This entry lists 21 T cell receptor beta chains sequenced from one sample in a study of post-analysis software for immune sequencing data. General observations from the study: With TRBV5-6, TRBV5-1 and TRBV20-1 included, roughly five TRBV segments were more frequent in patients than in controls.

The library was made from cDNA and included unique molecular identifiers. TCRdb re-called the PCR reads with MiXCR, one entry per CDR3 protein. The sample shows fewer than 850,000 distinct CDR3 sequences, approximately 30% of them seen only once. Their cognate antigens are unknown. The sample was blood. All receptors derive from a girl aged 5-17 years with multiple sclerosis.

In this sample, this clonotype turned up a few times. The chain has TRBV20-1 and TRBJ2-2, with D possibly being TRBD1 or TRBD2 (5 bases each). V dropped 0 bases and J dropped 6 bases, with 8 bases sitting between them. This CDR3 comprises 13 residues. From germline, CDR1 is DFQATT and CDR2 SNEGSKA (reference sequence). CDR3 sequence: CSARDPGPGELFF. The CDR3 DNA sequence: TGCAGTGCTAGAGACCCGGGGCCCGGGGAGCTGTTTTTT.

The rearrangement joins TRBV7-2 to TRBJ2-5; unclear D gene. Germline V gives CDR1 SGHTA, CDR2 FQGNSA. Trimming pared 6 bases from V and 4 bases from J, leaving 15 bases between. The CDR3 has 14 residues. The CDR3 DNA is TGTGCCAGCAGGATCCGAGTTCTAGGAGAGACCCAGTACTTC. Protein product: CASRIRVLGETQYF.

This clonotype has more than one count but fewer than ten. CDR3 in amino acids: CASSQQTGVGSPLHF. The CDR3 DNA follows: TGCGCCAGCAGCCAACAGACAGGGGTGGGTTCACCCCTCCACTTT. J is TRBJ1-6 and V is TRBV4-3; 8 nucleotides match TRBD1. The CDR3 length is 15 residues. The V segment lost 2 bases and the J segment 9 bases; nucleotides outside the gene matches: 6. Germline values: CDR1 LGHNA, CDR2 YSLEER.

V gene TRBV6-2 or TRBV6-3 combines with J gene TRBJ1-1, with D perhaps matching TRBD1 (5 bases). In germline, CDR1 is MNHEY, CDR2 SVGEGT. The V and J ends lost 5 bases and 1 base respectively, with 14 bases between them. CDR3 size: 15 residues. CDR3 protein: CASSDFGGSNTEAFF. The CDR3, as DNA: TGTGCCAGCAGTGACTTTGGGGGTTCGAACACTGAAGCTTTCTTT.

The V call is TRBV7-8, the J call TRBJ2-5; 7 positions match TRBD2. The closer fit of TRBJ2-7 to the DNA end suggests the J call may be wrong. The germline V gene has CDR1 SGHVS and CDR2 FQNEAQ. The CDR3 sequence is 13 residues long. CDR3 in DNA: TGTGCCAGCAGCTTATTAGCGGGCCGCGAGCAGTACTTC. The encoded protein is CASSLLAGREQYF.

The V and J genes are TRBV21-1 and TRBJ2-1; TRBD2, the table's D call, was not compared with the DNA. TRBV21-1 is labeled a pseudogene. The CDR3 extends over 17 amino acids. Written as DNA, the CDR3 is TGTGCCAGCAGCAAAAAGGCGGAGGTTGGACCCTACAATGAGCAGTTCTTC. This encodes CASSKKAEVGPYNEQFF.

This clonotype was detected many times. J is TRBJ1-2 and V is TRBV27; D remains ambiguous. Per germline, CDR1 MNHEY and CDR2 SMNVEV (reference sequence). V was cut by 2 bases and J by 1 base, with 5 bases left in between. This CDR3 comprises 13 residues. This CDR3 is CASSLSHNYGYTF. The CDR3 DNA follows: TGTGCCAGCAGTTTAAGTCATAACTATGGCTACACCTTC.

This clonotype was found a few times. This sequence joins TRBV24-1 and TRBJ2-1; D remains unclear. Germline CDR1 and CDR2: KGHDR and SFDVKD. Trimming stripped 5 bases from V and 0 bases from J, with 7 bases between. This CDR3 contains 14 residues. CDR3 loop: CATSAQSSYNEQFF. The CDR3 region has the DNA TGTGCCACCAGTGCCCAGAGCTCCTACAATGAGCAGTTCTTC.

This clonotype was picked up a small number of times. The chain recombines TRBV20-1 with TRBJ2-7; D is undetermined. This CDR3 spans 14 amino acids. Trimming removed 0 bases from V and 3 bases from J, with 12 bases in between. Per germline, CDR1 DFQATT and CDR2 SNEGSKA (reference sequence). The CDR3 nucleotides are TGCAGTGCTAGAGATCCGGCGCGGAGCTACGAGCAGTACTTC. Its protein is CSARDPARSYEQYF.

The genes are TRBV13 and TRBJ2-3; no firm D call. The V and J ends lost 4 bases and 2 bases respectively, with 16 bases between them. This CDR3 has 16 residues. From germline, CDR1 is PRHDT and CDR2 FYEKMQ (reference sequence). CDR3: CASSSPLRAPTDTQYF. The CDR3, as DNA: TGTGCCAGCAGCTCCCCTTTAAGAGCCCCCACAGATACGCAGTATTTT. The complete variable domain, with remaining parts taken from reference TRBV13 and TRBJ2-3, reads AAGVIQSPRHLIKEKRETATLKCYPIPRHDTVYWYQQGPGQDPQFLISFYEKMQSDKGSIPDRFSAQQFSDYHSELNMSSLELGDSALYFCASSSPLRAPTDTQYFGPGTRLTVL.

This rearrangement joins TRBV7-2 to TRBJ2-2; 8 bases are a match to TRBD2. The germline CDR1 and CDR2 sequences are SGHTA and FQGNSA. After removal of 6 bases from V and 8 bases from J, the junction contained 5 bases not matched to a gene. The CDR3 has 13 amino acids. The CDR3 sequence is CASRRSGIGELFF. The CDR3, as DNA: TGTGCCAGCAGACGTAGCGGGATAGGGGAGCTGTTTTTT.

V and J are TRBV6-6 and TRBJ1-2; D is ambiguous. Germline CDR1 is MNHNY and CDR2 is SVGAGI (reference sequence). The CDR3 consists of 14 residues. The ends were cut back, 7 bases at V and 4 bases at J, with 16 bases in the middle. The CDR3 sequence is CASTMPQLFYGYTF. The CDR3 DNA sequence: TGTGCCAGCACGATGCCTCAGCTGTTCTATGGCTACACCTTC.

The V gene is TRBV20-1, the J gene TRBJ2-5, with 7 bases matching TRBD1. The J call may be mistaken, given a closer DNA end match to TRBJ2-7. This CDR3 has 13 residues. CDR1 and CDR2 from the germline V gene are DFQATT and SNEGSKA (reference sequence). CDR3 DNA sequence: TGCAGTGCGAGGACAGGTAGTACCAACGAGCAGTACTTC. Its protein is CSARTGSTNEQYF.

The rearrangement links TRBV6-6 to TRBJ1-2; 9 nucleotides match TRBD1. CDR1 and CDR2 (germline): MNHNY, SVGAGI (reference sequence). V shed 2 bases and J 1 base; nucleotides not matched to a gene: 8. The CDR3 spans 17 residues. CDR3 amino acids: CASSYGTGNTLNYGYTF. The CDR3 DNA is TGTGCCAGCAGTTACGGGACAGGGAACACTCTTAACTATGGCTACACCTTC.

In its sample, this clonotype was seen a few times. The CDR3 protein is CASRYTAGYGYTF. The CDR3 bases are TGTGCCAGCAGGTATACGGCAGGCTATGGCTACACCTTC. The chain uses TRBV28 and TRBJ1-2; D gene unclear. Germline-derived CDR1 and CDR2 are MDHEN and SYDVKM. The CDR3 extends over 13 amino acids. Trimming stripped 6 bases from V and 4 bases from J, with 12 bases between.

The chain links TRBV4-3 to TRBJ1-4, with TRBD1 matching over 7 bases. The CDR3 totals 17 residues. The trim removed 2 bases at V and 4 bases at J, leaving 10 bases unmatched. The germline CDR1 and CDR2 sequences are LGHNA and YSLEER. CDR3 residues: CASSQTLVGTDNEKLFF. In DNA form, the CDR3 reads TGCGCCAGCAGCCAAACCCTCGTCGGGACAGATAATGAAAAACTGTTTTTT.

With respect to this clonotype: One end of the junction does not line up with germline, which may come from a read error. The V call is TRBV5-1, the J call TRBJ1-1; D gene ambiguous. CDR1 is SGHRS and CDR2 is YFSETQ in the germline V gene. This CDR3 is 15 amino acids long. CDR3 protein: CASSLGGTGGTEAFF. In DNA form, the CDR3 reads TGTGCCAGCAGTTTAGGTGGTACGGGAGGTACTGAAGCTTTCTTT.

V usage is TRBV5-1 and J usage is TRBJ1-2; no clear D. Germline lookup yields CDR1 SGHRS and CDR2 YFSETQ. Trimming stripped 4 bases from V and 2 bases from J, with 9 bases between. The CDR3 has 13 residues. The CDR3 region is CASSLNDNYGYTF. As DNA, the CDR3 is TGCGCCAGCAGCCTCAACGACAACTATGGCTACACCTTC.

In this sample, this clonotype turned up a few times. This sequence joins TRBV5-1 and TRBJ2-1; no clear D gene. The CDR3 loop spans 13 amino acids. Germline-derived CDR1 and CDR2 are SGHRS and YFSETQ. Trimming pared 4 bases from V and 2 bases from J, leaving 7 bases between. The CDR3 DNA is TGCGCCAGCAGCCCATATCCCTACAATGAGCAGTTCTTC. Translation gives CASSPYPYNEQFF.

This clonotype has just a few counts. The rearrangement joins TRBV7-2 to TRBJ2-1; 9 positions agree with TRBD2. V lost 5 bases and J lost 10; bases outside the gene matches: 12. CDR3 length equals 15 residues. Germline V gene sequence: CDR1 SGHTA, CDR2 FQGNSA. The CDR3 nucleotides are TGTGCCAGCAGCCCCCCCCCGGGACTAGCCGGGGAGCAGTTCTTC. As protein: CASSPPPGLAGEQFF.

The chain carries TRBV7-2 and TRBJ2-5; tentative D call: TRBD1 (5 bases). Trimming shortened V by 1 base and J by 7 bases, and 16 bases separated the two germline ends. This CDR3 has 15 residues. Looked up from germline, CDR1 is SGHTA and CDR2 is FQGNSA. CDR3 DNA: TGTGCCAGCAGCTTAGACACAGGCGGCTTGGGGACCCAGTACTTC. As protein: CASSLDTGGLGTQYF.